The 15 T cell receptor beta chains given below trace back to one sample, sequenced in a study of regulatory T cells in long-lasting Graves disease. Through Arm-PCR of CDR3 regions and iRepertoire HTBI primers, TCR beta libraries were built. From the multiplex PCR reads, TCRdb called clonotypes with MiXCR, one entry per CDR3 protein. This table has 520,000 or so distinct CDR3 sequences, about 12% appearing once. Time point noted: newly diagnosed GD, antithyroid drugs for less than 3 months. After RNA was extracted from PBMCs, the TCR library was made from it. The sample was also reused in another study, on T cells in Graves' hyperthyroidism and ophthalmopathy.

Sequences were derived from peripheral blood mononuclear cells (PBMCs), sampled at new diagnosis, from a patient treated with antithyroid drugs. These TCRs come from a woman under 40 with Graves disease.

This clonotype has a count of ten or more. The J gene is TRBJ2-1, the V gene TRBV9, with a tentative D call TRBD2 (6 bases). Germline-derived CDR1 and CDR2 are SGDLS and YYNGEE. The germline V and J ends were trimmed by 2 bases and 0 bases, with 12 bases remaining between them. This CDR3 has 16 amino acids. The CDR3 region is CASSVPRDSSYNEQFF. The CDR3 DNA follows: TGTGCCAGCAGCGTCCCGCGGGATAGCTCCTACAATGAGCAGTTCTTC.

This chain uses TRBV2 with TRBJ2-3; 15 bases are shared with TRBD2. Per the germline V gene, CDR1 is SNHLY and CDR2 is FYNNEI. V dropped 7 bases and J dropped 8; count of bases not matched to a gene: 4. This CDR3 comprises 14 residues. CDR3 in amino acids: CASNGLAGGGTQYF. The CDR3 DNA reads as TGTGCCAGCAATGGACTAGCGGGAGGGGGTACGCAGTATTTT. Variable domain in full (rest from reference TRBV2 and TRBJ2-3): EPEVTQTPSHQVTQMGQEVILRCVPISNHLYFYWYRQILGQKVEFLVSFYNNEISEKSEIFDDQFSVERPDGSNFTLKIRSTKLEDSAMYFCASNGLAGGGTQYFGPGTRLTVL.

The V gene is TRBV28, the J gene TRBJ2-3; 10 positions match TRBD1. The CDR3 runs to 16 residues. Germline assignment: CDR1 MDHEN and CDR2 SYDVKM. After removal of 5 bases from V and 6 bases from J, the junction contained 11 bases not matched to a gene. The CDR3 sequence is CASSTPAGTGADTQYF. CDR3 DNA: TGTGCCAGCAGTACACCGGCCGGGACAGGGGCGGATACGCAGTATTTT.

This clonotype was observed many times. V gene TRBV27 combines with J gene TRBJ2-2; D is ambiguous. CDR1 is MNHEY and CDR2 is SMNVEV in the germline V gene (reference sequence). The CDR3 totals 13 residues. Trimming stripped 2 bases from V and 3 bases from J, with 4 bases between. In DNA form, the CDR3 reads TGTGCCAGCAGTTTACAACACACCGGGGAGCTGTTTTTT. Encoded protein: CASSLQHTGELFF.

At least ten counts were recorded for this clonotype. The J gene is TRBJ2-5, the V gene TRBV20-1; D may be TRBD1 (6 bases). CDR1 and CDR2 from the germline V gene are DFQATT and SNEGSKA (reference sequence). The CDR3 runs 15 residues. Trimming pared 2 bases from V and 2 bases from J, leaving 15 bases between. CDR3 sequence reads: CSARNPQGDQETQYF. Written as DNA, the CDR3 is TGCAGTGCTAGAAATCCACAGGGAGATCAAGAGACCCAGTACTTC.

This clonotype was seen ten or more times. This sequence joins TRBV10-2 and TRBJ2-3; 7 bases fit TRBD1. The trim removed 3 bases at V and 1 base at J, leaving 7 bases unmatched. From germline, CDR1 is WSHSY and CDR2 SAAADI. This CDR3 spans 16 amino acids. DNA for the CDR3: TGCGCCAGCAGTGACCGAGACAGGGATGGCACAGATACGCAGTATTTT. This sequence encodes CASSDRDRDGTDTQYF.

This clonotype was detected many times. V is TRBV2 and J is TRBJ2-3, with no clear D. The germline V gene has CDR1 SNHLY and CDR2 FYNNEI. This CDR3 has 11 amino acids. V lost 2 bases, J lost 8 bases, and 5 bases lay in between. Written as DNA, the CDR3 is TGTGCCAGCAGTGAACGTTCTACGCAGTATTTT. Translating gives CASSERSTQYF.

At least ten counts were recorded for this clonotype. CDR3: CAWRINDSPLHF. As DNA, the CDR3 is TGTGCCTGGAGGATCAACGATTCACCCCTCCACTTT. V and J are TRBV30 and TRBJ1-6; the D is unclear. Germline V gene lookup returns CDR1 GTSNPN and CDR2 SVGIG (reference sequence). Deletions cut 3 bases from V and 8 bases from J, with 8 bases between. This CDR3 spans 12 amino acids.

This clonotype was picked up many times. J is TRBJ1-6 and V is TRBV11-3, with 9 bases identical to TRBD1. The CDR3 covers 17 residues. Germline CDR1 is SGHNT and CDR2 is YENEEA. V gave up 4 bases and J gave up 5 bases; unmatched junction bases: 9. The CDR3 region is CASSSMDRGRHNSPLHF. The CDR3 region has the DNA TGTGCCAGCAGCTCAATGGACAGGGGACGGCATAATTCACCCCTCCACTTT. The full variable domain, with the rest looked up from reference TRBV11-3 and TRBJ1-6, is EAGVVQSPRYKIIEKKQPVAFWCNPISGHNTLYWYLQNLGQGPELLIRYENEEAVDDSQLPKDRFSAERLKGVDSTLKIQPAELGDSAVYLCASSSMDRGRHNSPLHFGNGTRLTVT.

This clonotype was detected many times. The genes are TRBV11-2 and TRBJ1-1; D remains unclear. The CDR3 consists of 13 residues. In germline, CDR1 is SGHAT, CDR2 FQNNGV. V shed 0 bases and J shed 7 bases, with 9 bases lying between them. The CDR3 nucleotides read TGTGCCAGCAGCTTAGATCGATCAGGTGAAGCTTTCTTT. Protein product: CASSLDRSGEAFF. The whole variable domain, remainder taken from reference TRBV11-2 and TRBJ1-1, is EAGVAQSPRYKIIEKRQSVAFWCNPISGHATLYWYQQILGQGPKLLIQFQNNGVVDDSQLPKDRFSAERLKGVDSTLKIQPAKLEDSAVYLCASSLDRSGEAFFGQGTRLTVV.

This clonotype was observed at least ten times. CDR3: CASKKQGVRMVSTEAFF. The CDR3 coding sequence is TGTGCCAGCAAGAAACAGGGGGTAAGAATGGTGAGCACTGAAGCTTTCTTT. This chain connects TRBV27 to TRBJ1-1, with 8 nucleotides matching TRBD1. The CDR3 totals 17 residues. The V gene end was trimmed by 7 bases and the J gene end by 4 bases; junction bases not matched to a gene: 17. Germline V lookup: CDR1 MNHEY, CDR2 SMNVEV (reference sequence).

This clonotype was counted ten times or more. The V call is TRBV11-1, the J call TRBJ2-1; 8 bases line up with TRBD2. Losses at the gene ends were 1 base for V and 0 bases for J; bases not matched to a gene: 8. The CDR3 is 18 amino acids. Germline CDR1 is SGHAT and CDR2 is FQDESV (reference sequence). CDR3 sequence reads: CASSLVLAEYSSYNEQFF. The CDR3 coding sequence is TGTGCCAGCAGCTTAGTACTAGCGGAGTATAGCTCCTACAATGAGCAGTTCTTC.

The CDR3 nucleotides read TGTGCCAGCAGCCCAGAGGTGGCAGGGGGCCCGTGGCAAGAGACCCAGTACTTC. Translated, it gives CASSPEVAGGPWQETQYF. The genes are TRBV5-4 and TRBJ2-5; 8 bases line up with TRBD1. Per the germline V gene, CDR1 is SGHNT and CDR2 is YYREEE (reference sequence). V was clipped by 4 bases and J by 2 bases; unmatched bases: 16. The CDR3 is 18 amino acids.

Ten or more counts support this clonotype. The V and J genes are TRBV10-3 and TRBJ2-7, with 10 bases that match TRBD1. V was pared by 4 bases and J by 0 bases, with 9 bases of the junction left unmatched. The length of the CDR3 is 17 residues. Germline V gene sequence: CDR1 ENHRY, CDR2 SYGVKD. The CDR3 region is CAISGDPDRGHSYEQYF. CDR3 coding DNA: TGTGCCATCAGTGGGGACCCAGACAGGGGGCACTCCTACGAGCAGTACTTC.

This clonotype was recorded many times. The gene calls are TRBV20-1 and TRBJ2-3, with D uncertain. V lost 3 bases to trimming and J lost 6 bases, with 19 bases between them. The germline CDR1 and CDR2 sequences are DFQATT and SNEGSKA (reference sequence). This CDR3 is 15 amino acids long. The DNA for the CDR3 is TGCAGTGCTAGGGTCGTCCCTGGCCCGTGGGATACGCAGTATTTT. Amino acids: CSARVVPGPWDTQYF.